A selection of T cell receptor beta chains follows, all from one sample in a study of blood T cell repertoires in COVID-19. Assay: immunoSEQ multiplex PCR; the TCRdb copy retains only in-frame clones and omits some. The table records 85,000 to 110,000 clones, roughly 87% of them present only once. Sequenced input: peripheral blood. The receptors originated from a human donor in a cohort sampled during active COVID-19. The CDR3 runs from the conserved cysteine through the conserved F or W. A D gene is named only where the DNA matches it firmly. Only some rows state a clone size, as once, few, many or a class for expanded clones.

cdr3_nt cdr3_aa d_call j_call clone_size v_call
TGTGCCAGCAGTTTTGCAGGGGGTCATGGCTACACCTTC CASSFAGGHGYTF TRBD1 TRBJ1-2 NA TRBV27
TGTGCCAGCAGCTTAGGGACAGGGGCCGATACGCAGTATTTT CASSLGTGADTQYF TRBD1 TRBJ2-3 NA TRBV11-2
TGCGCCAGCAGCCAAGATCGTGGGACTATGTCCTGGAAGCAGTACTTC CASSQDRGTMSWKQYF TRBD2 TRBJ2-7 NA TRBV4-1
TGTGCCAGCAGAGACCTGCGGCTGAACACTGAAGCTTTCTTT CASRDLRLNTEAFF NA TRBJ1-1 NA TRBV28
TGTGCCAGCAGTTTACTAGCGGGAATTTACAATGAGCAGTTCTTC CASSLLAGIYNEQFF TRBD2 TRBJ2-1 few TRBV28
TGTGCCAGTAGTATCGCTAGCGGGAGCCTCTACGAGCAGTACTTC CASSIASGSLYEQYF TRBD2 TRBJ2-7 NA TRBV19
TGTGCCAGCTCACCCGGACAGGGGGCTTCTGGCAATCAGCCCCAGCATTTT CASSPGQGASGNQPQHF TRBD1 TRBJ1-5 NA TRBV18
TGTGCCAGTACCGCTAGCGGGAGAACAGATACGCAGTATTTT CASTASGRTDTQYF TRBD2 TRBJ2-3 NA TRBV19
TGTGCCATCAGTGACATTTTCGGACTAGCGAAAACGCGGCGGGAGACCCAGTACTTC CAISDIFGLAKTRRETQYF TRBD2 TRBJ2-5 NA TRBV10-3
TGTGCCAGCAGCGTAGGGGGACACATGAACACTGAAGCTTTCTTT CASSVGGHMNTEAFF NA TRBJ1-1 few TRBV9
TGTGCCAGCAGCTTGGAGCCGGACAGACAAGAGACCCAGTACTTC CASSLEPDRQETQYF NA TRBJ2-5 NA TRBV5-4
TGTGCCAGCAGCCCGAAACCCCGGACTAGCGGGAGGGCAGATACGCAGTATTTT CASSPKPRTSGRADTQYF TRBD2 TRBJ2-3 NA TRBV7-3
TGTGCCAGCAGCTCGGCCCCGGGACAGACTACCGGGGAGCTGTTTTTT CASSSAPGQTTGELFF TRBD1 TRBJ2-2 NA TRBV11-2
TGCGCCAGCAGTGAAGGGACAGGGGTCCATGAGCAGTTCTTC CASSEGTGVHEQFF TRBD1 TRBJ2-1 many TRBV10-1
TGCGCCAGCAGCCCTAGCGGGGGTACCTACGAGCAGTACTTC CASSPSGGTYEQYF TRBD2 TRBJ2-7 few TRBV4-1
TGTGCCAGCAGGGGGACAGGGTATGGCTACACCTTC CASRGTGYGYTF TRBD1 TRBJ1-2 NA TRBV6-5
TGCAGTGCTAGTTCGTTGCAGGACTATGGCTACACCTTC CSASSLQDYGYTF NA TRBJ1-2 NA TRBV20-1
TGTGCCAGCAGCCAATGGACTAGCCAAGAGACCCAGTACTTC CASSQWTSQETQYF TRBD2 TRBJ2-5 NA TRBV3-1/TRBV3-2
TGCGCCAGCAGCTTGGGGACTAGCGGGGGTTACACCGGGGAGCTGTTTTTT CASSLGTSGGYTGELFF TRBD2 TRBJ2-2 once TRBV5-1
TGTGCCAGCACCGGGACAGACTACGAGCAGTACTTC CASTGTDYEQYF TRBD1 TRBJ2-7 NA TRBV6-5
TGTGCCAGCAGCCGGGAAGGATGGGACAGGGGCACAGATACGCAGTATTTT CASSREGWDRGTDTQYF TRBD1 TRBJ2-3 NA TRBV7-3
TGCGCCAGCAGCTTGGCAGGGGGTACCGGTGATCAGCCCCAGCATTTT CASSLAGGTGDQPQHF TRBD1 TRBJ1-5 NA TRBV5-1
TGTGCCAGCACCAAAACAGGGGGCGCGGTCGATGAGCAGTTCTTC CASTKTGGAVDEQFF TRBD1 TRBJ2-1 NA TRBV11-2
TGTGCCAGTAGTTCCCGCTTTGAGGGGGCCGGGGAGCTGTTTTTT CASSSRFEGAGELFF NA TRBJ2-2 few TRBV19
TGTGCCAGCAGCTTAAACGCCGGCGGGACAGATACGCAGTATTTT CASSLNAGGTDTQYF NA TRBJ2-3 once TRBV7-3
TGTGCCATCAGTGACACAGGGGTTGGCTCACCCCTCCACTTT CAISDTGVGSPLHF TRBD1 TRBJ1-6 NA TRBV10-3
TGTGCCAGCAGCGTAGGACTGGGACAGGGTGATGCCAAAAACATTCAGTACTTC CASSVGLGQGDAKNIQYF TRBD1 TRBJ2-4 NA TRBV9
TGTGCCAGCACCTACTCGGGATTCAACACCGGGGAGCTGTTTTTT CASTYSGFNTGELFF NA TRBJ2-2 NA TRBV3-1/TRBV3-2
TGCAGCGTTGAAGAGGGGGGAGGGAGCACTGAAGCTTTCTTT CSVEEGGGSTEAFF NA TRBJ1-1 NA TRBV29-1
TGTGCCAGCAGCCAAGAAAAGGGAGGACGGGTGAGCTCCTATAATTCACCCCTCCACTTT CASSQEKGGRVSSYNSPLHF NA TRBJ1-6 NA TRBV4-2
TGTGCCAGTCGCGAACAGGGGGAAGGGACTGAAGCTTTCTTT CASREQGEGTEAFF TRBD1 TRBJ1-1 once TRBV18
TGTGCCAGCAGCCAAGGTAGTAACGAGCAGTACTTC CASSQGSNEQYF NA TRBJ2-7 NA TRBV4-2